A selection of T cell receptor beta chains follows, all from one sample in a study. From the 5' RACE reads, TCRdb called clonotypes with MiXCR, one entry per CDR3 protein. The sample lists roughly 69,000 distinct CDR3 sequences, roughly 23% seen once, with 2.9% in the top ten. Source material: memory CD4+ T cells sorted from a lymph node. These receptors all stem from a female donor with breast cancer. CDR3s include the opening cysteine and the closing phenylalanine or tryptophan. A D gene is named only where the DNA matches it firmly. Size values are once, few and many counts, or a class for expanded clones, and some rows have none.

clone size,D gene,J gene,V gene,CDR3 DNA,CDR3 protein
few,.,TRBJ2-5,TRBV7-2,TGTGCCAGCAGCCCACCGGGTAGTCAGGAGACCCAGTACTTC,CASSPPGSQETQYF
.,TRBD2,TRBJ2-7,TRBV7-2,TGTGCCAGCACCAAAGGGGTCCTAGCGGGAAACGAGCAGTACTTC,CASTKGVLAGNEQYF
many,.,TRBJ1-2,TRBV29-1,TGCAGCGTTGAGGAGGCGGGTGGCTACACCTTC,CSVEEAGGYTF
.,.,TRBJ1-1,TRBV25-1,TGTGCCAGCAGTGAACCAGAGCGGGGGAACACTGAAGCTTTCTTT,CASSEPERGNTEAFF
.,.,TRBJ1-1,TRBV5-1,TGCGCCAGCAGCTTGAAATACGACACTGAAGCTTTCTTT,CASSLKYDTEAFF
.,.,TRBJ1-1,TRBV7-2,TGTGCCAGCAGCTTTCATGGAAACACTGAAGCTTTCTTT,CASSFHGNTEAFF
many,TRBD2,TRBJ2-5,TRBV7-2,TGTGCCAGCAGCGGGACTAGCAGAGTAGAGACCCAGTACTTC,CASSGTSRVETQYF
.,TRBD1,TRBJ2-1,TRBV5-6,TGTGCCAGCAGCCTGGACAGGGGGCTAGTGGGTGAGCAGTTCTTC,CASSLDRGLVGEQFF
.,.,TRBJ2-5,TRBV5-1,TGCGCCAGCAGCTTGTCGGGACGGCGAGAAGAGACCCAGTACTTC,CASSLSGRREETQYF
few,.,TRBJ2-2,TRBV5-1,TGCGCCAGCAGCTTAGGAATTAGCACCGGGGAGCTGTTTTTT,CASSLGISTGELFF
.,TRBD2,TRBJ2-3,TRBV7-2,TGTGCCAGCAGCCGACTAGCGGCCTTCACAGATACGCAGTATTTT,CASSRLAAFTDTQYF
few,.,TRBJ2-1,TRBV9,TGTGCCAGCAGCCAGTTAGTAGGGCACTACAATGAGCAGTTCTTC,CASSQLVGHYNEQFF
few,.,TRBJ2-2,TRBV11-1,TGTGCCAGCAGGATCCGGAACACCGGGGAGCTGTTTTTT,CASRIRNTGELFF
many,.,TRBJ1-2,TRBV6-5,TGTGCCAGCAGTTACTCGCTACAGGGCGGTGGCTACACCTTC,CASSYSLQGGGYTF
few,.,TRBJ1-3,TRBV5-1,TGCGCCAGCAGCTTGGACAGCTCTGGAAACACCATATATTTT,CASSLDSSGNTIYF
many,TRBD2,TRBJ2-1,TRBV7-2,TGTGCCAGCAGCTTTCGGGGCGGGAGGTTTGATGAGCAGTTCTTC,CASSFRGGRFDEQFF
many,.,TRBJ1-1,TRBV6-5,TGTGCCAGCAGTGACGGGGTGAACACTGAAGCTTTCTTT,CASSDGVNTEAFF
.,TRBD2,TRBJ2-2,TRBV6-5,TGTGCCAGCAGCCCCGTCAGGACTAGCGGGCCGGGGTCCACCGGGGAGCTGTTTTTT,CASSPVRTSGPGSTGELFF
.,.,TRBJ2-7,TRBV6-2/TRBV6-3,TGTGCCACCCGTTGGTCGGGGCTTGGCGAGCAGTACTTC,CATRWSGLGEQYF
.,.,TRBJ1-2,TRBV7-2,TGTGCCAGCAGCCGCTACAGGGACTATGGCTACACCTTC,CASSRYRDYGYTF
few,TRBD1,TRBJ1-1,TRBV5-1,TGCGCCAGCAGCTTACAGGGGATGGAGACTGAAGCTTTCTTT,CASSLQGMETEAFF
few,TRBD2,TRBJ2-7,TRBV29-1,TGCAGCGTTTCCGGTGCGGGGGAATACGAGCAGTACTTC,CSVSGAGEYEQYF
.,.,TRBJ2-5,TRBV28,TGTGCCAGCAGTTTCTCCAGAAAAGAGACCCAGTACTTC,CASSFSRKETQYF
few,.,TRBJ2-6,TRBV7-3,TGTGCCAGCAGCGAACTGAGCTCTGGGGCCAACGTCCTGACTTTC,CASSELSSGANVLTF
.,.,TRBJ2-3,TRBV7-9,TGTGCCAGCAGCTCCCACGGCCCACGGGGAGATACGCAGTATTTT,CASSSHGPRGDTQYF
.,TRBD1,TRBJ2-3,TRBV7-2,TGTGCCAGCAGCTTAGCCGCGACAGGGACCACAGATACGCAGTATTTT,CASSLAATGTTDTQYF
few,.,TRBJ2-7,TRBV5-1,TGCGCCAGCAGCTTGGGTCGCGGCAGGGACATAGCCTACGAGCAGTACTTC,CASSLGRGRDIAYEQYF
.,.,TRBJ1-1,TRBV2,TGTGCCAGCAGTGCTCCGGGGACTGAAGCTTTCTTT,CASSAPGTEAFF
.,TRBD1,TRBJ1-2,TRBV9,TGTGCCAGCAGCGCATGGACAGGGGCTAACTATGGCTACACCTTC,CASSAWTGANYGYTF
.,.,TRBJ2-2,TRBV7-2,TGTGCCAGCAGCTCGGGAGCGGGCACCGGGGAGCTGTTTTTT,CASSSGAGTGELFF
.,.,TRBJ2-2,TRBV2,TGTGCCAGCAGTCGTGGGGTGGGGACATTGAACACCGGGGAGCTGTTTTTT,CASSRGVGTLNTGELFF
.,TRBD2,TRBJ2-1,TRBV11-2,TGTGCCAGCAGCCTGCGGGAGGGTGGGAATGAGCAGTTCTTC,CASSLREGGNEQFF
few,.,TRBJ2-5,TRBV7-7,TGTGCTAGCAGCTTAGGGACGGCCTCTTCTAGAGAGACCCAGTACTTC,CASSLGTASSRETQYF
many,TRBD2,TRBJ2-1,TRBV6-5,TGTGCCAGCAGTCCCTCCGGGGGGGGATTTAATGAGCAGTTCTTC,CASSPSGGGFNEQFF
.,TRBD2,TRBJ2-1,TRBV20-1,TGCAGTGCGGACGGACTAGACGCCGGCAATGAGCAGTTCTTC,CSADGLDAGNEQFF
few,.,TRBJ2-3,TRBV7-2,TGTGCCAGCAGCTTATATTGGACAGATACGCAGTATTTT,CASSLYWTDTQYF